Sequencing of this T cell receptor (beta chain) was carried out in a study of cytomegalovirus exposure and HLA in healthy donors. Study conclusions and caveats: Researchers reported that a few CMV-associated chains were confirmed in vitro as CMV antigen-specific.

Note on this clone: Its antigen is not known.

V trimming: 1 base; J trimming: 4 bases; junction bases outside the gene matches: 3. This CDR3 contains 14 residues. CDR1 SGHVS and CDR2 FQNEAQ come from the germline V gene. Vbeta (60) and Jbeta (13) primers were used in the PCR. Produced via immunoSEQ multiplex PCR; TCRdb's table is partial and in-frame only. Of some 200,000 clones in the sample, approximately 84% are singletons; the top ten hold around 3%. The receptor's source is a woman aged 50 to 65 in good health and CMV-seropositive. The V and J genes are TRBV7-8 and TRBJ1-2, with TRBD1 identical over 7 bases. The sample comprised PBMCs. In DNA, the CDR3 is TGTGCCAGCAGCTTAGACGGACAGGTCTATGGCTACACCTTC. This sequence encodes CASSLDGQVYGYTF. The complete variable domain, with remaining parts taken from reference TRBV7-8 and TRBJ1-2, reads GAGVSQSPRYKVAKRGQDVALRCDPISGHVSLFWYQQALGQGPEFLTYFQNEAQLDKSGLPSDRFFAERPEGSVSTLKIQRTQQEDSAVYLCASSLDGQVYGYTFGSGTRLTVV.